A single sample gave rise to the 32 T cell receptor beta chains below, sequenced in a study of memory CD4+ T cells and cytomegalovirus serostatus. Single viable CD3+CD4+CD8-CD45RO+ cells were sorted as the memory CD4+ T cells. Sequencing was performed with immunoSEQ multiplex PCR; in TCRdb, only in-frame clones are kept and a portion is missing. The data hold fewer than 90,000 clones, with under 80% observed a single time. The sequenced sample consisted of memory CD4+ T cells from blood. The receptor set was obtained from an adult in good health and CMV-seropositive.

The V and J genes are TRBV7-2 and TRBJ2-1, with D possibly matching TRBD1 (5 bases). Germline V gene sequence: CDR1 SGHTA, CDR2 FQGNSA. This CDR3 spans 13 amino acids. V lost 8 bases to trimming and J lost 9 bases, with 17 bases between them. The DNA for the CDR3 is TGTGCCAGCGGAATCAACCAGGGCCGTGAGCAGTTCTTC. It yields the protein CASGINQGREQFF.

The table lists this clone with a count of one. This sequence joins TRBV11-3 and TRBJ2-5; 9 bases match TRBD2. This CDR3 contains 16 residues. V shed 1 base and J 3 bases; nucleotides not matched to a gene: 6. Germline-derived CDR1 and CDR2 are SGHNT and YENEEA. For the CDR3, the DNA is TGTGCCAGCAGCTTAGGGGTAGCGGGGGCTGAAGAGACCCAGTACTTC. Translating gives CASSLGVAGAEETQYF.

This clone came up a few times. CDR3 residues: CASSEVRGPAHF. The CDR3 DNA follows: TGCGCCAGCAGTGAGGTTAGGGGGCCAGCCCATTTT. The rearrangement joins TRBV10-2 to TRBJ1-5; 7 bases map to TRBD1. The CDR3 runs 12 residues. J gave up 16 bases and V 2 bases, and 8 bases lay outside the gene matches. CDR1 WSHSY and CDR2 SAAADI come from the germline V gene.

This clone was observed a single time. V is TRBV27 and J is TRBJ2-2; possibly TRBD1 for D (6 bases). The CDR3 sequence is 15 residues long. Germline V gives CDR1 MNHEY, CDR2 SMNVEV (reference sequence). Trimming removed 8 bases from V and 0 bases from J, with 13 bases in between. The CDR3 nucleotides are TGTGCCAGCCGCCTACAGGGAACGAACACCGGGGAGCTGTTTTTT. Encoded protein: CASRLQGTNTGELFF.

This rearrangement joins TRBV6-6 to TRBJ1-3; the match to TRBD1 covers 8 bases. CDR3 length equals 14 residues. Germline CDR1 reads MNHNY; CDR2 reads SVGAGI (reference sequence). With 2 bases clipped from V and 3 bases from J, the junction kept 0 bases outside the gene matches. DNA of the CDR3: TGTGCCAGCAGTTACGGACAGGGTGGAAACACCATATATTTT. It encodes CASSYGQGGNTIYF.

The V and J genes are TRBV5-5 and TRBJ2-6; D unclear. The CDR3 has 16 amino acids. CDR1 is SGHKS, CDR2 YYEKEE, per germline (reference sequence). The germline V and J ends were trimmed by 0 bases and 0 bases, with 7 bases remaining between them. The CDR3 region has the DNA TGTGCCAGCAGCTTGGGGCCCCTCTCTGGGGCCAACGTCCTGACTTTC. Amino acid sequence: CASSLGPLSGANVLTF.

The chain recombines TRBV2 with TRBJ2-1; D is perhaps TRBD2 (6 bases). The ends were cut back, 7 bases at V and 8 bases at J, with 15 bases in the middle. This CDR3 has 13 residues. The V gene's germline CDR1 is SNHLY and CDR2 FYNNEI. The CDR3 is CASNNQLAHEQFF. DNA for the CDR3: TGTGCCAGCAACAATCAACTAGCCCATGAGCAGTTCTTC.

This chain connects TRBV30 to TRBJ1-3; D unresolved. Looked up from germline, CDR1 is GTSNPN and CDR2 is SVGIG (reference sequence). CDR3 length: 14 amino acids. Trimming shortened V by 2 bases and J by 0 bases, and 8 bases separated the two germline ends. The CDR3 DNA follows: TGTGCCTGGAGTTGGGGTGGCTCTGGAAACACCATATATTTT. Translated: CAWSWGGSGNTIYF.

This sequence joins TRBV19 and TRBJ1-6; D remains unclear. Germline CDR1 reads LNHDA; CDR2 reads SQIVND (reference sequence). The CDR3 extends over 14 amino acids. The V end was cut by 4 bases, the J end by 7 bases, with 11 bases between. DNA for the CDR3: TGTGCCAGTAGTAAGCGTCTGGCGAATTCACCCCTCCACTTT. Its translation: CASSKRLANSPLHF.

This chain connects TRBV6-5 to TRBJ1-2; weak D call: TRBD1 (6 bases). V was clipped by 3 bases and J by 8 bases, with 16 bases between them. The CDR3 spans 14 residues. Germline-derived CDR1 and CDR2 are MNHEY and SVGAGI. Written as DNA, the CDR3 is TGTGCCAGCAGTTATAAGGGGGAGGCCGGGGGCTACACCTTC. Protein: CASSYKGEAGGYTF.

The chain carries TRBV18 and TRBJ1-1; D gene uncertain. Trimming removed 0 bases from V and 4 bases from J, with 15 bases in between. Germline loops: CDR1 KGHSH, CDR2 LQKENI. The CDR3 has 16 residues. The CDR3 DNA reads TGTGCCAGCTCACCACCCGCGGCCGTCCGAGGCACTGAAGCTTTCTTT. Its translation is CASSPPAAVRGTEAFF.

This clone was observed a few times. The gene calls are TRBV7-2 and TRBJ1-2; TRBD1 aligns across 8 bases. The CDR3 sequence is 14 residues long. The ends lost 5 bases at V and 4 bases at J; junction bases unmatched: 6. Germline V gene lookup returns CDR1 SGHTA and CDR2 FQGNSA. CDR3 residues: CASSPRTGSYGYTF. DNA of the CDR3: TGTGCCAGCAGCCCACGGACAGGGAGCTATGGCTACACCTTC.

This clone was seen a few times. The J gene is TRBJ1-2, the V gene TRBV18, with 10 bases lining up with TRBD1. V gave up 2 bases and J gave up 4 bases; unmatched junction bases: 7. The CDR3 has 16 residues. Germline CDR1 KGHSH, CDR2 LQKENI. The CDR3 sequence: CASSPSDRGQIYGYTF. CDR3 coding DNA: TGTGCCAGCTCACCAAGCGACAGGGGGCAGATCTATGGCTACACCTTC.

The chain couples TRBV21-1 to TRBJ1-5; TRBD1 was called by the table and not checked on the DNA. TRBV21-1 is designated a pseudogene. CDR3 size: 17 residues. The CDR3 bases are TGTGCCAGCAGCAAGCCCAGACAGTTTTATAGCAATCAGCCCCAGCATTTT. It yields the protein CASSKPRQFYSNQPQHF.

Turning to this clone: Other DNA sequences from this sample encode an identical CDR3 as well. This chain links TRBV6-1 with TRBJ1-2; D is uncertain. The CDR3 is 13 amino acids. Between the trimmed V and J ends, which lost 2 bases and 5 bases, there was a span of 9 bases. Germline V lookup: CDR1 MNHNS, CDR2 SASEGT. The CDR3, as DNA: TGTGCCAGCAGTGAAAGGAGGTTATATGGCTACACCTTC. It encodes CASSERRLYGYTF.

The chain has TRBV2 and TRBJ2-5, with 12 positions matching TRBD2. This CDR3 has 15 amino acids. V dropped 3 bases and J dropped 1; count of bases not matched to a gene: 0. The V gene's germline CDR1 is SNHLY and CDR2 FYNNEI. The CDR3 spells CASSEGLAGQETQYF. Here the CDR3 DNA reads TGTGCCAGCAGTGAGGGACTAGCGGGCCAAGAGACCCAGTACTTC.

CDR3 residues: CASSLDRSSGNTIYF. Written as DNA, the CDR3 is TGTGCCAGCAGCTTAGACCGGAGCTCTGGAAACACCATATATTTT. The V gene is TRBV7-2, the J gene TRBJ1-3, with D unresolved. V gave up 1 base and J gave up 0 bases, with 7 bases separating them. Germline values: CDR1 SGHTA, CDR2 FQGNSA. The CDR3 runs to 15 residues. The full variable domain, in which reference TRBV7-2 and TRBJ1-3 provide the parts outside the CDR3, is GAGVSQSPSNKVTEKGKDVELRCDPISGHTALYWYRQSLGQGLEFLIYFQGNSAPDKSGLPSDRFSAERTGGSVSTLTIQRTQQEDSAVYLCASSLDRSSGNTIYFGEGSWLTVV.

CDR3 nucleotide sequence: TGTGCCAGCAGCTTAGAGAGGGGGCTCGCTGAAGCTTTCTTT. Protein product: CASSLERGLAEAFF. The chain carries TRBV11-2 and TRBJ1-1; 7 bases line up with TRBD1. This CDR3 contains 14 residues. Germline V gives CDR1 SGHAT, CDR2 FQNNGV. V gave up 0 bases and J gave up 6 bases; unmatched junction bases: 4. Looking up the rest from reference TRBV11-2 and TRBJ1-1 gives the full variable domain: EAGVAQSPRYKIIEKRQSVAFWCNPISGHATLYWYQQILGQGPKLLIQFQNNGVVDDSQLPKDRFSAERLKGVDSTLKIQPAKLEDSAVYLCASSLERGLAEAFFGQGTRLTVV.

This chain joins TRBV5-1 and TRBJ1-4, with 8 bases aligning to TRBD1. The CDR3 consists of 16 residues. The germline CDR1 and CDR2 sequences are SGHRS and YFSETQ. The trim removed 4 bases at V and 0 bases at J, leaving 5 bases unmatched. CDR3 coding DNA: TGCGCCAGCAGCCCCGGGACAGGACCAACTAATGAAAAACTGTTTTTT. Translating gives CASSPGTGPTNEKLFF.

In this sample, this clone turned up a few times. The gene calls are TRBV6-5 and TRBJ1-2; no clear D. Germline V gene sequence: CDR1 MNHEY, CDR2 SVGAGI. This CDR3 spans 10 amino acids. With 9 bases removed from V and 6 bases from J, the gap between germline ends came to 8 bases. The CDR3 nucleotides read TGTGCCAGTTTTGAAAATGGCTACACCTTC. It codes for CASFENGYTF.

The sample holds one count of this clone. The chain carries TRBV5-1 and TRBJ2-7, with D unclear. The CDR3 spans 13 residues. Trimming removed 0 bases from V and 1 base from J, with 5 bases in between. Per the germline V gene, CDR1 is SGHRS and CDR2 is YFSETQ. Here the CDR3 reads CASSLAPSYEQYF. CDR3 sequence (DNA): TGCGCCAGCAGCTTGGCGCCATCCTACGAGCAGTACTTC.

The J gene is TRBJ1-2, the V gene TRBV5-1, with TRBD1 identical over 8 bases. Per germline, CDR1 SGHRS and CDR2 YFSETQ. The trim removed 1 base at V and 7 bases at J, leaving 15 bases unmatched. The CDR3 is made up of 17 amino acids. As DNA, the CDR3 is TGCGCCAGCAGCTTGACCCTGACAGGACAGGGCGGTTCTGGCTACACCTTC. Translated: CASSLTLTGQGGSGYTF. Using reference TRBV5-1 and TRBJ1-2 for the parts outside the CDR3, the full variable domain is KAGVTQTPRYLIKTRGQQVTLSCSPISGHRSVSWYQQTPGQGLQFLFEYFSETQRNKGNFPGRFSGRQFSNSRSEMNVSTLELGDSALYLCASSLTLTGQGGSGYTFGSGTRLTVV.

The chain couples TRBV30 to TRBJ2-1; no definite D call. V lost 5 bases and J 9 bases, leaving 14 bases between the germline ends. Germline V lookup: CDR1 GTSNPN, CDR2 SVGIG (reference sequence). This CDR3 comprises 12 residues. In DNA, the CDR3 is TGTGCCTGGGGCGGATATGGGATTGAGCAGTTCTTC. The encoded protein is CAWGGYGIEQFF. Drawing the rest from reference TRBV30 and TRBJ2-1, the complete variable domain is SQTIHQWPATLVQPVGSPLSLECTVEGTSNPNLYWYRQAAGRGLQLLFYSVGIGQISSEVPQNLSASRPQDRQFILSSKKLLLSDSGFYLCAWGGYGIEQFFGPGTRLTVL.

In its sample, this clone was seen once. V usage is TRBV13 and J usage is TRBJ2-1; 14 positions agree with TRBD2. There are 20 residues in the CDR3. From germline, CDR1 is PRHDT and CDR2 FYEKMQ (reference sequence). V lost 3 bases to trimming and J lost 8 bases; unmatched junction nucleotides: 18. The CDR3 spells CASSLNLGLAGDQRGDEQFF. Written as DNA, the CDR3 is TGTGCCAGCAGCTTGAACCTGGGACTAGCGGGAGACCAGCGGGGTGATGAGCAGTTCTTC.

The rearrangement joins TRBV6-1 to TRBJ2-7; TRBD1 matches 10 bases. V was pared by 6 bases and J by 0 bases, with 2 bases of the junction left unmatched. CDR3 length: 14 amino acids. CDR1 and CDR2 (germline): MNHNS, SASEGT. CDR3: CASSRDRGSYEQYV. CDR3 coding DNA: TGTGCCAGCAGCCGGGACAGGGGCTCCTACGAGCAGTACGTC.

The V gene is TRBV2, the J gene TRBJ1-2, with D possibly TRBD1 on 6 matching bases. Germline-derived CDR1 and CDR2 are SNHLY and FYNNEI. The CDR3 sequence is 16 residues long. V was pared by 7 bases and J by 8 bases, with 26 bases between. This CDR3 reads CASTPRLPGAGRGYTF. CDR3 DNA sequence: TGTGCCAGCACCCCGCGGTTGCCGGGGGCGGGGAGGGGCTACACCTTC.

The chain couples TRBV10-3 to TRBJ1-2; perhaps TRBD1 as D (5 bases). This CDR3 spans 16 amino acids. The ends were cut back, 2 bases at V and 4 bases at J, with 17 bases in the middle. Germline CDR1 is ENHRY and CDR2 is SYGVKD. The CDR3 reads CAISEGGRGRSYGYTF. Here the CDR3 DNA reads TGTGCCATCAGTGAGGGGGGAAGGGGAAGGTCCTATGGCTACACCTTC.

The sample holds one count of this clone. The V call is TRBV14, the J call TRBJ2-3, with TRBD1 matching over 11 bases. Germline V gene data show CDR1 as SGHDN and CDR2 as FVKESK. V trimming: 7 bases; J trimming: 2 bases; junction bases outside the gene matches: 2. CDR3 length: 14 amino acids. For the CDR3, the DNA is TGTGCCAGCAAGGACAGGGGGCCCACAGATACGCAGTATTTT. Its translation is CASKDRGPTDTQYF.

The chain joins TRBV7-2 to TRBJ2-3; 8 bases align to TRBD2. The V gene's germline CDR1 is SGHTA and CDR2 FQGNSA. The V and J ends lost 3 bases and 0 bases, in that order; junction bases with no gene match: 2. The CDR3 sequence is 15 residues long. The CDR3 region is CASSFSGASTDTQYF. As DNA, the CDR3 is TGTGCCAGCAGCTTTAGCGGGGCTAGCACAGATACGCAGTATTTT.

This clone was observed a few times. The chain recombines TRBV4-2 with TRBJ1-1, with unresolved D. Germline loops: CDR1 LGHNA, CDR2 YNFKEQ. V lost 2 bases, J lost 7 bases, and 14 bases lay in between. The CDR3 length is 14 residues. CDR3 nucleotides: TGTGCCAGCAGCCAAATAGGCCGAGTAGGTGAAGCTTTCTTT. This gives the protein CASSQIGRVGEAFF.

This sequence joins TRBV6-1 and TRBJ2-3; unclear D gene. CDR3 length: 14 residues. Germline CDR1 MNHNS, CDR2 SASEGT. V was cut by 1 base and J by 3 bases, with 8 bases left in between. The CDR3: CASSEGYTTDTQYF. Here the CDR3 DNA reads TGTGCCAGCAGTGAAGGGTACACGACAGATACGCAGTATTTT.

The chain couples TRBV7-2 to TRBJ2-7; no definite D call. CDR1 SGHTA and CDR2 FQGNSA come from the germline V gene. Trimming removed 5 bases from V and 0 bases from J, with 5 bases in between. The CDR3 runs to 12 residues. The CDR3 DNA follows: TGTGCCAGCAGCCCGAGCTCCTACGAGCAGTACGTC. Translation gives CASSPSSYEQYV.